This TCR beta chain was recorded in a study of T cells after yellow fever vaccination. In the study overall: The authors prepared low-cell-number fractions using SMART-Seq v4 Ultra Low Input. Study conclusions and caveats: At around 95% for CD4 and almost 90% for CD8, most primary-vaccination clones showed up again after the booster. Peaking faster, on day 5 versus 15, the secondary response was nonetheless weaker.

The V end lost 2 bases, the J end lost 5 bases, and 16 bases lay between the germline ends. This CDR3 has 15 amino acids. CDR1 and CDR2 (germline): SGHRS, YFSETQ. TCR cDNA, made by 5'RACE template switching, carried an added universal primer site and UMIs. TCRdb reprocessed the 5' RACE reads with MiXCR, giving one entry per CDR3 protein. The repertoire consists of 250,000 to 400,000 distinct CDR3 sequences, with roughly 4% occurring once and the leading ten covering under 30%. This clonotype has at least ten counts. Antigen: not known. The receptor was isolated from a man aged 18 to 30 who received the YFV17D yellow fever vaccine. Sequenced here: PBMCs, sampled 5 days after the yellow fever booster vaccination. The J gene is TRBJ2-5, the V gene TRBV5-1; D might be TRBD1 or TRBD2, each matching 5 bases. The CDR3 DNA reads TGCGCCAGCAGCTTAGCAGGGTCCCGGGACGAGACCCAGTACTTC. Its protein is CASSLAGSRDETQYF.